This T cell receptor (beta chain) originates from a study of T cell responses to AZD1222 COVID-19 vaccine. Whole-study findings and limits: With two AZD1222 doses given, Spike-specific TCR breadth and depth both rose. Close to half of spike-specific TCRs reportedly recognize unmutated variant regions.

About this clone itself: Its antigen is unidentified.

The data were produced by immunoSEQ multiplex PCR, yet TCRdb's version contains in-frame clones alone and is incomplete. The repertoire holds 190,000 or so clones, with 85% to 90% as singletons. V was pared by 0 bases and J by 2 bases, with 4 bases of the junction left unmatched. The CDR3 extends over 15 amino acids. Germline V gene sequence: CDR1 SGHRS, CDR2 YFSETQ. The sequencing here drew on peripheral blood, taken 28 days after the second AZD1222 dose. The rearrangement uses TRBV5-1 and TRBJ2-7; 8 positions match TRBD1. This receptor was identified in an adult who received the AZD1222 COVID-19 vaccine. The CDR3 spells CASSLVGTGAYEQYF. As DNA, the CDR3 is TGCGCCAGCAGCTTGGTTGGGACAGGAGCCTACGAGCAGTACTTC.